Shown below are 23 T cell receptor beta chains from a single sample sequenced in a study of cytomegalovirus exposure and HLA in healthy donors (dated by TCRdb to about 2017). Preparation of the library involved the immunoSEQ multiplex PCR assay. For the multiplex PCR, a mixture combining 60 forward primers for TCR Vbeta segments and 13 reverse primers for TCR Jbeta segments was used. Here the immuneACCESS table is served through TCRdb, limited to in-frame sequences with V and J called. Missing clones are a known gap in these copies; in checked studies unresolved V genes cover under half, and the rest lacks a known reason. This sample comprises more than 100,000 clones, 75% to 85% of them detected only once. The ten biggest clones cover more than 8% of the sample. Sample: PBMCs. These receptors were collected from a female donor in good health and CMV-seropositive.

The chain recombines TRBV2 with TRBJ2-7; no definite D call. The CDR3 has 14 residues. Trimming removed 0 bases from V and 5 bases from J, with 11 bases in between. Germline V gene data show CDR1 as SNHLY and CDR2 as FYNNEI. Here the CDR3 reads CASSEAQWAHEQYF. The DNA of the CDR3 is TGTGCCAGCAGTGAAGCGCAGTGGGCCCACGAGCAGTACTTC.

The chain has TRBV5-4 and TRBJ1-1, with 8 nucleotides matching TRBD1. The CDR3 spans 14 residues. V lost 0 bases, J lost 4 bases, and 2 bases stayed unmatched. Per germline, CDR1 SGHNT and CDR2 YYREEE (reference sequence). The CDR3 bases are TGTGCCAGCAGCTTGGTCACAGGGGGCACTGAAGCTTTCTTT. Protein: CASSLVTGGTEAFF.

The V and J genes are TRBV5-4 and TRBJ1-2; possible D gene TRBD1, 5 bases. Between the trimmed V and J ends, which lost 5 bases and 5 bases, there was a span of 16 bases. The germline gives CDR1 SGHNT, CDR2 YYREEE (reference sequence). The CDR3 sequence is 14 residues long. The DNA for the CDR3 is TGTGCCAGCAGAATCTCGACAGCTTCTTATGGCTACACCTTC. Amino acids: CASRISTASYGYTF.

The CDR3 protein is CASGLGLGGQPQHF. As DNA, the CDR3 is TGTGCTAGTGGCCTGGGACTCGGTGGGCAGCCCCAGCATTTT. The chain couples TRBV12-5 to TRBJ1-5; a possible D gene is TRBD1 (5 bases). Looked up from germline, CDR1 is LGHNT and CDR2 is FRNRAP. V lost 6 bases to trimming and J lost 7 bases, with 16 bases between them. This CDR3 is built from 14 residues.

The V and J genes are TRBV4-1 and TRBJ2-7; 7 nucleotides line up with TRBD1. The CDR3 spans 17 residues. With 4 bases clipped from V and 0 bases from J, the junction kept 12 bases outside the gene matches. Germline CDR1 is MGHRA and CDR2 is YSYEKL. CDR3 region: CASSPELTGPSSYEQYF. CDR3 DNA: TGCGCCAGCAGCCCCGAACTGACAGGGCCCTCCTCCTACGAGCAGTACTTC.

The chain is built from TRBV6-4 and TRBJ2-1, with 9 bases fitting TRBD1. The germline V gene encodes CDR1 MRHNA and CDR2 SNTAGT. Germline trimming cut 4 bases from V and 6 bases from J; bases unmatched to any gene: 7. The CDR3 is 15 residues long. The CDR3 spells CASSGTGTGRNEQFF. CDR3 DNA: TGTGCCAGCAGTGGTACCGGGACAGGGCGCAATGAGCAGTTCTTC.

This clone showed up just once. J is TRBJ2-2 and V is TRBV19, with unresolved D. V was clipped by 1 base and J by 1 base, with 10 bases between them. Germline CDR1 is LNHDA and CDR2 is SQIVND (reference sequence). The CDR3 sequence is 16 residues long. The CDR3 protein is CASSIARYENTGELFF. The CDR3 DNA reads TGTGCCAGTAGTATAGCACGGTATGAGAACACCGGGGAGCTGTTTTTT.

This chain uses TRBV4-2 with TRBJ2-3; 7 bases map to TRBD2. The germline V gene has CDR1 LGHNA and CDR2 YNFKEQ. Losses at the gene ends were 2 bases for V and 2 bases for J; bases not matched to a gene: 4. The CDR3 consists of 15 residues. The CDR3 loop is CASSQQLAATDTQYF. The CDR3 nucleotides read TGTGCCAGCAGCCAACAGCTAGCGGCCACAGATACGCAGTATTTT.

The V call is TRBV29-1, the J call TRBJ1-5; D gene ambiguous. The CDR3 extends over 12 amino acids. Germline CDR1 SQVTM, CDR2 ANQGSEA. V shed 6 bases and J shed 6 bases, with 12 bases lying between them. The CDR3 region is CSVEVSGQPQHF. DNA of the CDR3: TGCAGCGTAGAGGTGTCGGGTCAGCCCCAGCATTTT.

The V and J genes are TRBV19 and TRBJ2-1; possible D gene TRBD1, 5 bases. Per germline, CDR1 LNHDA and CDR2 SQIVND (reference sequence). Trimming left V 7 bases short and J 3 bases short, with 10 bases between. The CDR3 spans 13 residues. DNA for the CDR3: TGTGCCAGTAATCCAGGGTACTACAATGAGCAGTTCTTC. Its protein product is CASNPGYYNEQFF.

Concerning this clone itself: Germline is not matched at one junction end, which may reflect a read error. This chain uses TRBV2 with TRBJ2-4; 14 bases are shared with TRBD2. This CDR3 is 15 amino acids long. Germline loops: CDR1 SNHLY, CDR2 FYNNEI. CDR3 sequence reads: CASRATSGGAVVQDF. CDR3 DNA sequence: TGTGCCAGCAGGGCGACTAGCGGGGGGGCCGTTGTACAGGACTTC.

In this sample, this clone turned up once. The chain employs TRBV2 and TRBJ2-5, with D perhaps TRBD2 (6 bases). The germline gives CDR1 SNHLY, CDR2 FYNNEI. The CDR3 extends over 16 amino acids. Between the trimmed V and J ends, which lost 5 bases and 2 bases, there was a span of 18 bases. CDR3 loop: CASSLGLAILQETQYF. CDR3 sequence (DNA): TGTGCCAGCAGTTTAGGCCTAGCGATACTACAAGAGACCCAGTACTTC.

The rearrangement joins TRBV7-8 to TRBJ2-2, with 10 bases fitting TRBD2. Germline V gene lookup returns CDR1 SGHVS and CDR2 FQNEAQ. The CDR3 loop spans 18 amino acids. The junction had 10 bases not matched to a gene; V was cut back by 1 base and J by 5 bases. CDR3: CASSLVVVAGGKTGELFF. For the CDR3, the DNA is TGTGCCAGCAGCTTAGTTGTGGTAGCGGGGGGTAAGACCGGGGAGCTGTTTTTT. The variable domain in full, with the rest retrieved from reference TRBV7-8 and TRBJ2-2, is GAGVSQSPRYKVAKRGQDVALRCDPISGHVSLFWYQQALGQGPEFLTYFQNEAQLDKSGLPSDRFFAERPEGSVSTLKIQRTQQEDSAVYLCASSLVVVAGGKTGELFFGEGSRLTVL.

In this sample, this clone turned up a few times. The sample carries other DNA sequences with the same CDR3. The chain has TRBV15 and TRBJ1-1, with 7 bases fitting TRBD1. The CDR3 spans 13 residues. Trimming cost V 5 bases and J 8 bases; bases outside gene matches: 8. Germline loops: CDR1 LNHNV, CDR2 YYDKDF (reference sequence). CDR3: CATSRGGGSEAFF. The CDR3 nucleotides read TGTGCCACCAGCCGCGGAGGGGGCAGCGAAGCTTTCTTT. Looking up the rest from reference TRBV15 and TRBJ1-1 gives the full variable domain: DAMVIQNPRYQVTQFGKPVTLSCSQTLNHNVMYWYQQKSSQAPKLLFHYYDKDFNNEADTPDNFQSRRPNTSFCFLDIRSPGLGDTAMYLCATSRGGGSEAFFGQGTRLTVV.

The chain recombines TRBV7-2 with TRBJ1-2; 8 positions match TRBD1. The CDR3 has 16 amino acids. V lost 5 bases and J lost 6; bases outside the gene matches: 14. Germline CDR1 and CDR2: SGHTA and FQGNSA. CDR3 protein: CASSTRAGGQGNGYTF. CDR3 DNA sequence: TGTGCCAGCAGCACGAGGGCCGGAGGACAGGGAAATGGCTACACCTTC.

J is TRBJ2-1 and V is TRBV12-5; TRBD2 matches at 7 bases. Germline CDR1 LGHNT, CDR2 FRNRAP. The CDR3 runs 14 residues. CDR3 coding DNA: TGTGACCCCCGACGGGGGGTAGATTACAATGAGCAGTTCTTC. Its translation is CDPRRGVDYNEQFF.

This sequence joins TRBV7-8 and TRBJ2-7; no firm D call. Germline lookup yields CDR1 SGHVS and CDR2 FQNEAQ. The CDR3 contains 13 residues. V lost 2 bases and J lost 3, with 8 bases in between. The CDR3 protein is CASSLKQNYEQYF. CDR3 bases: TGTGCCAGCAGCTTAAAACAGAACTACGAGCAGTACTTC.

J is TRBJ2-1 and V is TRBV7-8; tentatively, D is TRBD1 (6 bases). CDR1 is SGHVS, CDR2 FQNEAQ, per germline. CDR3 size: 14 residues. Deletions cut 3 bases from V and 10 bases from J, with 16 bases between. The CDR3 here is CASSFQGHHWEQFF. The CDR3 bases are TGTGCCAGCAGCTTCCAGGGACACCACTGGGAGCAGTTCTTC.

This clone was picked up a small number of times. The rearrangement joins TRBV2 to TRBJ1-1, with TRBD1 matching 8 bases. V gave up 6 bases and J gave up 3 bases; unmatched junction bases: 6. CDR1 is SNHLY and CDR2 is FYNNEI in the germline V gene. The CDR3 extends over 14 amino acids. The CDR3 nucleotides read TGTGCCAGCAGACCCGACAGGGGCTACACTGAAGCTTTCTTT. It codes for CASRPDRGYTEAFF. The variable domain in full, with the rest retrieved from reference TRBV2 and TRBJ1-1, is EPEVTQTPSHQVTQMGQEVILRCVPISNHLYFYWYRQILGQKVEFLVSFYNNEISEKSEIFDDQFSVERPDGSNFTLKIRSTKLEDSAMYFCASRPDRGYTEAFFGQGTRLTVV.

V gene TRBV28 combines with J gene TRBJ2-7; D might be TRBD2 (5 bases). The CDR3 contains 13 residues. Germline CDR1 and CDR2: MDHEN and SYDVKM. The V end was cut by 3 bases, the J end by 5 bases, with 11 bases between. DNA for the CDR3: TGTGCCAGCAGTTTTCCCGGGGTCCACGAGCAGTACTTC. The encoded protein is CASSFPGVHEQYF.

The rearrangement links TRBV28 to TRBJ2-1; 9 positions match TRBD1. The CDR3 sequence is 13 residues long. Germline-derived CDR1 and CDR2 are MDHEN and SYDVKM. Unmatched junction bases numbered 6, after V lost 2 bases and J lost 13 bases. The CDR3 loop is CASSLALGQGQFF. DNA for the CDR3: TGTGCCAGCAGTTTAGCTCTGGGACAGGGACAGTTCTTC.

This sequence joins TRBV5-6 and TRBJ2-1, with TRBD2 identical over 10 bases. Germline CDR1 and CDR2: SGHDT and YYEEEE. V lost 4 bases to trimming and J lost 4 bases; unmatched junction nucleotides: 14. This CDR3 spans 18 amino acids. CDR3 region: CASSRTLAGAGYYNEQFF. The CDR3 DNA follows: TGTGCCAGCAGCCGAACCCTAGCGGGGGCTGGGTATTACAATGAGCAGTTCTTC.

The V and J genes are TRBV12-2 and TRBJ1-5; no check of the table's D call, TRBD1, against the DNA was made. TRBV12-2 is marked as a pseudogene. The CDR3 length is 17 residues. The CDR3 DNA follows: TGTGCAAGTCGCTTAGGGAATAGAACTGACAGGGTTCAGCCCCAGCATTTT. Translated, it gives CASRLGNRTDRVQPQHF.